This T cell receptor (beta chain) was sequenced during a study of beta chain features in type 1 diabetes. On the study more broadly: Age and gender were similar between patients and healthy donors, as were cell yields. Examination spanned about 110 million sorted cells from all samples. Study-wide findings and caveats: The study found moderately but significantly shorter TCRB CDR3s in all four CD4+ subsets of Type 1 diabetes patients. There was no resolution here of whether HLA type influences TCRB rearrangement. A greater similarity of naive, central memory and Treg TCRB repertoires was seen among patients than among healthy donors.

Investigators reverse transcribed all isolated RNA, so they sequenced expressed TCRB transcripts. Clones were sequenced by immunoSEQ multiplex PCR, and TCRdb holds only the in-frame ones, with some missing. Here the sample spans around 110,000 clones, roughly 15% being singletons. About this clone itself: What it binds is not known.

This receptor was identified in a man under 40 with type 1 diabetes. Sequencing was performed on central memory CD4+ T cells from blood.

CDR3 protein: CASSQDKRGAADTQYF. DNA for the CDR3: TGTGCCAGCAGCCAAGATAAGCGGGGGGCCGCAGATACGCAGTATTTT. V gene TRBV4-2 combines with J gene TRBJ2-3; 9 bases line up with TRBD2. The germline V gene has CDR1 LGHNA and CDR2 YNFKEQ. The CDR3 extends over 16 amino acids. With V trimmed by 0 bases and J by 4 bases, 5 bases remained unmatched.